This T cell receptor (beta chain) stems from a study of CD8+CD57+ T cells in acquired aplastic anemia. Study-wide results and caveats: No significant patient-versus-control difference appeared in CD8+ Simpson's diversity.

Using genomic DNA as the template, TCR beta VDJ and CDR3 profiling was carried out. MiXCR, applied by TCRdb to the reads, yields one record per CDR3 protein. The sample shows around 140,000 distinct CDR3 sequences, more than 35% of them seen only once. This CDR3 is built from 14 residues. The germline V gene encodes CDR1 SGHDT and CDR2 YYEEEE. Trimming shortened V by 2 bases and J by 6 bases, and 9 bases separated the two germline ends. This clonotype has ten or more counts. Its antigen is not known. The genes are TRBV5-6 and TRBJ1-6, with D maybe TRBD1 (6 bases). The sequence derives from a human donor in good health, serving as a control. Sequencing used sorted CD4+, CD8+, or CD8+CD57+ T cells (not recorded which) from PBMCs. CDR3 region: CASSFRDTNSPLHF. The CDR3 region has the DNA TGTGCCAGCAGCTTCAGGGACACTAATTCACCCCTCCACTTT.